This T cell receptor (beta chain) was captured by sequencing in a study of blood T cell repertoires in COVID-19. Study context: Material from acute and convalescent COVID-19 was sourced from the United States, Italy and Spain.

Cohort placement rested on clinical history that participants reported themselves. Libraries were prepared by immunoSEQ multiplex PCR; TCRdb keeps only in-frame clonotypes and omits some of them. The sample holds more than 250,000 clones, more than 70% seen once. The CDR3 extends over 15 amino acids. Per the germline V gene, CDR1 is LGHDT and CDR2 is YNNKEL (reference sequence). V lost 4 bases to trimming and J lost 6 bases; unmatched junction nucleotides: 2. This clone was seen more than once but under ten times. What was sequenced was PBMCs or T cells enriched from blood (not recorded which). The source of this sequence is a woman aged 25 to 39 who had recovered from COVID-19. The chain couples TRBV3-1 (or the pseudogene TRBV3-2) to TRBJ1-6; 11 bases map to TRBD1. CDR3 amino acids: CASSPGQGANSPLHF. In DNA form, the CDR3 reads TGTGCCAGCAGCCCCGGACAGGGGGCTAATTCACCCCTCCACTTT.